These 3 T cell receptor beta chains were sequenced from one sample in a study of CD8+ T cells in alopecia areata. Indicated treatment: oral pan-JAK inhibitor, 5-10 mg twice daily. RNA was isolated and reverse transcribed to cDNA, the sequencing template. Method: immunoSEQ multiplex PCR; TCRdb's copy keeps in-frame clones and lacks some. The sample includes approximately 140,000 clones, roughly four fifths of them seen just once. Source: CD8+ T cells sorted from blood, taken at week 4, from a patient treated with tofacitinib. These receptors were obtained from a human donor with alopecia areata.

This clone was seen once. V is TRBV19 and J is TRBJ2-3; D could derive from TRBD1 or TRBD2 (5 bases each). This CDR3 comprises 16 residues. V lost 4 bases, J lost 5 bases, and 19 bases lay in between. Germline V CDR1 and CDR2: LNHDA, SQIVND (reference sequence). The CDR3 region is CASSTGPRGGLDTQYF. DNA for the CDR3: TGTGCCAGTAGTACCGGTCCACGGGGCGGGCTAGATACGCAGTATTTT.

The CDR3 is CASSPETGWGRYEQYF. For the CDR3, the DNA is TGTGCCAGCAGCCCCGAAACAGGGTGGGGTCGCTACGAGCAGTACTTC. J is TRBJ2-7 and V is TRBV7-9; possibly TRBD1 for D (6 bases). CDR3 length equals 16 residues. CDR1 is SEHNR and CDR2 is FQNEAQ in the germline V gene (reference sequence). Trimming removed 5 bases from V and 3 bases from J, with 20 bases in between.

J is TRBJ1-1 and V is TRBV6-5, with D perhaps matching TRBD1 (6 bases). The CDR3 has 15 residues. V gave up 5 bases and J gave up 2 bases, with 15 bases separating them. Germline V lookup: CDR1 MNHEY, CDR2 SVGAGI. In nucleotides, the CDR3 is TGTGCCAGCAGTGGTCCGGGACACGGTAACACTGAAGCTTTCTTT. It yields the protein CASSGPGHGNTEAFF.